This is a list of T cell receptor beta chains from one sample in a study of T cell changes during pregnancy in multiple sclerosis. Some clones are missing from TCRdb's copy, which holds only in-frame ones; the method was immunoSEQ multiplex PCR. This table holds tens of thousands of clones, approximately 90% found once. The source was CD4+ T cells from peripheral blood mononuclear cells, collected before pregnancy. The receptor source for this set is a female donor with multiple sclerosis, enrolled in a pregnancy study. CDR3s leave out the opening cysteine and the closing phenylalanine or tryptophan. Expanded clones get a size class; other rows say once, few or many, or leave the size out.

V gene,clone size,CDR3 protein
TRBV27,.,ASSSLDNHRYEQY
TRBV9,.,ASSPSGRRFNGYT
TRBV7-3,.,ASSLVGQGPGGYT
TRBV4-3,.,ASSQEPRQNEKLF
TRBV19,.,ASSREPVNTGELF
TRBV7-2,.,ASSLQGGTKLYEQY
TRBV5-1,.,ASSLAPRNNEQF
TRBV9,.,ASSPGLWAGPSTDTQY
TRBV10-1,few,ASSEWAGNTGELF
TRBV28,.,ASRGPGYGYT
TRBV28,.,ASSDPRSGRAFYEQY
TRBV12-5,.,ASGLLGQGLGGNQPQH
TRBV6-5,.,ATSSGGGDQPQH
TRBV10-3,.,AIMGGGTEAF
TRBV18,.,ASSPPLRTEAF
TRBV27,.,ASSPLARQGQEDGYT
TRBV5-1,.,ASSLGLAGMTDTQY
TRBV7-2,.,ASSSRVATSGANVLT
TRBV28,.,ASSLMGGSSTYEQY
TRBV6-4,.,ASSPGTRGMNEQF
TRBV20-1,.,SATTIEQF
TRBV7-3,.,ASSSLGLAKGEQY
TRBV7-2,.,ASSPWAEMNSNQPQH
TRBV28,once,ASSPFRDRARNTEAF
TRBV7-3,.,ASSSVFSGTKNSYEQY
TRBV4-1,.,ASSQGPDRGFSYEQY
TRBV2,.,ASSRDREGTDTQY